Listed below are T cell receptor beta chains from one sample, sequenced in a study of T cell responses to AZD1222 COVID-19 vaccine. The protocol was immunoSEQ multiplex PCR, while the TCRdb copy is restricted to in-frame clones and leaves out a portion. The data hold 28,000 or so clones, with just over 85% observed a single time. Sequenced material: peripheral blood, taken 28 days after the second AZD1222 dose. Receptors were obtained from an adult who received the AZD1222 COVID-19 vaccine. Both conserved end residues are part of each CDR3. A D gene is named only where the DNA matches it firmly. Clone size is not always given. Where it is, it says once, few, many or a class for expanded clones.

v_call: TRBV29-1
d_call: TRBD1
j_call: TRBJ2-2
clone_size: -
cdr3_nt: TGCAGCGTCGCTACCGGGACAGTCGGCACCGGGGAGCTGTTTTTT
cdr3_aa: CSVATGTVGTGELFF

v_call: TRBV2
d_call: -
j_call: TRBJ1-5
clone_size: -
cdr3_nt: TGTGCCAGCAGTGAAGGGAACGATCAGCCCCAGCATTTT
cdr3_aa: CASSEGNDQPQHF

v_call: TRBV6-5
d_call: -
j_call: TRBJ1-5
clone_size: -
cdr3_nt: TGTGCCAGCAGTTACTCGAACGAGGGAAGTCAGCCCCAGCATTTT
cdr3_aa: CASSYSNEGSQPQHF

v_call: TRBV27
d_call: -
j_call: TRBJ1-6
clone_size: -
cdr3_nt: TGTGCCAGCAGTCCTCCCACCCTCCACTTT
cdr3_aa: CASSPPTLHF

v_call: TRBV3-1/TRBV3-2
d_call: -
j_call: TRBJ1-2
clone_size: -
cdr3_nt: TGTGCCAGCAGCCAAGATCGTCGACCGTATGGCTACACCTTC
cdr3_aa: CASSQDRRPYGYTF

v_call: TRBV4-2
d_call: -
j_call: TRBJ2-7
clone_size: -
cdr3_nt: TGTGCCAGCAGCCAAGAAGCGATCGGGAGGCAGTACTTC
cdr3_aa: CASSQEAIGRQYF

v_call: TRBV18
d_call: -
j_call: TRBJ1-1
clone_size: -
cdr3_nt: TGTGCCAGCTCTCCAGTCCCAACGCGGAACACTGAAGCTTTCTTT
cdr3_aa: CASSPVPTRNTEAFF

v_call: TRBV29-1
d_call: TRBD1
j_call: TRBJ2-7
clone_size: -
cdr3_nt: TGCAGCGCCCGACAGGGGGTGGTCGAGCAGTACTTC
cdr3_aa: CSARQGVVEQYF

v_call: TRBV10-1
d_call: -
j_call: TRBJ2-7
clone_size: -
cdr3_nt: TGCGCCAGCGAAACAAGGTTATTC
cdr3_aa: CASETRLF

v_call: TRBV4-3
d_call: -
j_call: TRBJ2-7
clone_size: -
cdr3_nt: TGCGCCAGCAGCCAATCCCAGGGGCCGGGATACGAGCAGTACTTC
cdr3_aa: CASSQSQGPGYEQYF

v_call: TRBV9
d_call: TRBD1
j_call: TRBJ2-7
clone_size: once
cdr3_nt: TGTGCCAGCAGCATAACCGGGACAGGGGGCTTGTACGAGCAGTACTTC
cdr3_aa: CASSITGTGGLYEQYF

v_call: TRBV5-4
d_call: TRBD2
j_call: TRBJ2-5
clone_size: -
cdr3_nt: TGTGCCAGCAGCTCCTGGGAGGGCAGGGAGACCCAGTACTTC
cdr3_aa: CASSSWEGRETQYF

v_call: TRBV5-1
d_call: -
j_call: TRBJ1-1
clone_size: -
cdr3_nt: TGCGCCAGCAGCTTGACAGCAAACACTGAAGCTTTCTTT
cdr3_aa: CASSLTANTEAFF